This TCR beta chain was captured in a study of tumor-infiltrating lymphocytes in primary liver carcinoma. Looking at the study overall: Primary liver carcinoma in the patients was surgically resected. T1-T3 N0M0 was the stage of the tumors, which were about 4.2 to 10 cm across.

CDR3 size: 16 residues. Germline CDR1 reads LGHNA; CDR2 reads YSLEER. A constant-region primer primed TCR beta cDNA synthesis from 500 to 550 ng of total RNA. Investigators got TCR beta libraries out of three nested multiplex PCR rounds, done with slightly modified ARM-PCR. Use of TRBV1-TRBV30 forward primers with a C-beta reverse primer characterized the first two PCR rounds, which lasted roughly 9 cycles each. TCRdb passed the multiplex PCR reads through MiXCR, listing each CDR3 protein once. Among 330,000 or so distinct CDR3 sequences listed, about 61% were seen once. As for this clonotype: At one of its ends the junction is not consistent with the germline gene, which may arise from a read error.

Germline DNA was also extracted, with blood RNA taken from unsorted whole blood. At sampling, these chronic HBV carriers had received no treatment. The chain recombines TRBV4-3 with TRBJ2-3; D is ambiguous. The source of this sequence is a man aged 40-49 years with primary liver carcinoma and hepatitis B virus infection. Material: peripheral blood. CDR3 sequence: CASTQEAAPPTDTQYF. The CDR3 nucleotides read TGTGCCAGCACCCAAGAGGCAGCGCCTCCCACAGATACGCAGTATTTT.